One T cell receptor (beta chain) is described in this entry. Its specificity is unknown. The source of the sample is a study of cytotoxic CD8 clonotypes in ibrutinib-treated CLL. Study observations and caveats: T-cell clonality at baseline went above that of age-matched healthy donors and rose and fell with circulating CD8+ T-cell counts. Patients with sustained remission and those progressing were sampled at differing times. Clonality rose at ibrutinib response, held steady in sustained remission, and fell toward baseline at progression.

Here immunoSEQ multiplex PCR was the method, and the copy in TCRdb shows in-frame clones only, minus some. This table has some 150,000 clones, around 77% appearing once. In germline, CDR1 is LNHDA, CDR2 SQIVND (reference sequence). Trimming removed 4 bases from V and 5 bases from J, with 9 bases in between. The CDR3 extends over 13 amino acids. This chain connects TRBV19 to TRBJ1-5; D gene ambiguous. This receptor was taken from a human donor with chronic lymphocytic leukemia. Material: PBMCs, obtained after 12 months of ibrutinib treatment. CDR3 DNA: TGTGCCAGTAGTAAAACTGGGGATCAGCCCCAGCATTTT. Its protein product is CASSKTGDQPQHF.